This T cell receptor beta chain was identified during a study of cytomegalovirus exposure and HLA in healthy donors (TCRdb year 2017). Regarding the research as a whole: An earlier analysis of several hundred of the donors reported 276 Gb of sequence data and around 110 million unique TCR beta sequences obtained from about 179 million T cells. An early release covering about 600 HLA-typed donors comprised about 300 gigabases of sequencing data and tens of millions of unique TCR sequences. The genetic ancestry cluster associated with self-reported Caucasian donors included 81% of the 398 genotyped donors. The study aimed to test whether signatures of past pathogen exposure could be identified by cataloging public T cell receptors. The study used immunosequencing to profile the T cell repertoires of some 600 subjects and linked those repertoires to cytomegalovirus serostatus. In addition to the first cohort of 666 subjects, a separate validation cohort of under 150 different subjects was used. To predict cytomegalovirus infection status, the study brought together high-throughput TCR immunosequencing, statistical association of individual TCRs with disease status, and machine learning. A later analysis re-examined previously published TCR beta repertoires from hundreds of donors and added high-resolution HLA genotyping to investigate patterns of TCR occurrence. In the later analysis, no new phenotypic data were used to find candidate immune exposures; instead, reliance was placed on TCR beta sequences and their occurrence across donors. In an earlier analysis of 587 of the donors, high-throughput TCR beta sequencing was used to judge whether each TCR beta V gene segment behaved as functional or pseudogenic. Donor age, sex, ethnicity and CMV serostatus were compiled alongside the repertoire data. A later genetic analysis used genome-wide SNP genotypes for about three fifths of the 666 donors, treating that subset as a discovery cohort. All discovery cohort repertoires had been generated on a single sequencing platform. HLA typing included class I and class II loci at four-digit resolution. Typing coverage varied by locus: roughly 629-630 donors for A, B, C, DRB1 and DQB1; more than 500 for DQA1; nearly 610 for DPA1; approximately 470 for DPB1. Roughly five DR-DQ haplotypes were handled as single units for association and clustering because linkage in the cohort was strong. Across roughly 420 genotyped donors of the cohort, an average of about 200,000 unique TCR beta nucleotide sequences per donor were sequenced, and roughly a sixth of those sequences were non-productive. Paper-wide results and their limitations: In a later analysis, TCR association rates were found to vary across HLA loci, with the most associated TCRs seen for DRB1 alleles and the fewest for HLA-C alleles. In a later genetic analysis, fewer N-insertions in productive TCRs were reported among donors in an Asian-associated ancestry cluster than the approximately 670-donor mean. Correlated functional status among segregating V segments might reflect linkage disequilibrium, but an unknown experimental factor could not be ruled out. Specific HLA alleles were associated with over 15,000 TCR beta sequences at a false discovery rate of 0.05 in a later analysis. When HLA alleles, especially DR and DQ, strongly co-occurred, TCR associations were difficult to assign to individual alleles. Only TCR beta chains were sequenced in this cohort, and the absence of alpha or paired-chain data limited detectable features. The 87-base-pair reads could not distinguish some IMGT-functional V segments, including TRBV6-2 and TRBV6-3, so those segments were excluded. Because some donors lacked HLA typing at each locus, the association tests relied only on the typed subset. Most TCR sequences were seen in very few donors, while some public TCRs were found in many individuals. The study listed 150 to 200 TCR beta chains as associated with cytomegalovirus. Presence/absence analyses assumed roughly uniform sequencing depth across donors, an assumption that may not hold. In both the original and validation cohorts, the classifier was reported to diagnose cytomegalovirus status with high specificity and sensitivity. Because counts were too low, roughly 16 rarely observed V segments, including chromosome 9 orphons, were excluded from the earlier analysis of about 500 of the donors. A later analysis found that most CMV-associated TCR beta chains appeared HLA-restricted, with HLA associations seemingly driven largely by CMV exposure. In vitro tests confirmed that a few of the cytomegalovirus-associated TCR beta chains recognize cytomegalovirus antigens. In a later genetic analysis, a missense DCLRE1C variant was associated with V-gene and J-gene trimming of TCR beta chains, and the association was replicated in an independent cohort. The sequencing pipeline was judged likely to have produced a cluster of highly shared sequence variants as a technical artifact. The authors suggested that the approach could potentially be generalized to other disease states and immunological phenotypes. In a later analysis, HLA-associated TCR beta chains showed more clonal expansion and lower generation probabilities than non-associated chains that were equally common. An earlier analysis of several hundred of the donors showed that most TCR beta V segments appeared in productive rearrangements either about 87% or about 30% of the time, which broadly matched IMGT annotations. A further reported finding was that TCR beta sequences accurately predicted the HLA-A and HLA-B alleles for most subjects in the first cohort. In a later analysis, several top co-occurrence clusters were reported to appear linked to parvovirus B19, influenza, CMV and Epstein-Barr virus. CMV serostatus was the only immune exposure information available for the cohort.

The CDR3 sequence holds 13 residues, the cysteine and phenylalanine included. Only the CDR3 DNA stays, 39 bases, in frame from base 1. A distance of 14 bases separates the germline ends of V and J, which lose 8 bases and 4 bases respectively. The germline V gene gives CDR1 as MDHEN and CDR2 as SYDVKM. The cohort consisted of approximately 670 healthy bone marrow donors. All cohort members were sampled while nominally healthy, although unrecorded immune exposures were likely present. The donor was CMV seronegative and was included in the group of around 320 seronegative cohort members. A peripheral blood sample was provided by each donor, and peripheral blood mononuclear cells were used for TCR beta sequencing. Genomic DNA was extracted from the blood cell samples with the Qiagen DNeasy Blood Extraction Kit. The receptor library was made with the immunoSEQ multiplex PCR assay. For the multiplex PCR, a mixture combining 60 forward primers for TCR Vbeta segments and 13 reverse primers for TCR Jbeta segments was used. The CDR3 region of rearranged TCR beta genes was amplified from genomic DNA with a multiplex PCR assay. Amplified TCR beta libraries were sequenced as 87-base-pair reads on the Illumina HiSeq System. On the authors' methods: In a later analysis, tens of millions of unique TCR beta chains were counted across the 650 to 700 repertoires, and roughly 11 million of these chains were shared by at least two donors. Raw reads were error-corrected and collapsed into unique sequences by a nearest-neighbor algorithm in which closely related sequences were merged to remove PCR and sequencing errors. Alignment of CDR3 sequences to IMGT reference sequences was used to assign V, D and J gene segments. For a sequence to be retained, a match of at least six nucleotides was required to both a V gene segment and a J gene segment. Rearrangements were classified as productive when the CDR3 lacked stop codons and remained in frame with V and J, and all other rearrangements were classified as non-productive. CDR3 was defined according to IMGT convention as the region running from the second conserved V-encoded cysteine to the conserved J-encoded phenylalanine. Sequences without an unambiguous match to a single V gene segment were excluded from the earlier analysis of 450 to 650 of the donors. In an earlier analysis of 587 of the donors, a V segment was called functional when productive rearrangements were above 56.7%, and segregating when the standard deviation between donors exceeded 5%. To diagnose cytomegalovirus status from the catalog of TCR beta chain sequences, a statistical classification framework was built. In a later analysis, V and J genes were assigned by comparing TCR nucleotide sequences against IMGT/GENE-DB human TR gene sequences. The TCRdist pipeline was used in a later analysis to assign CDR3 sequences and most-parsimonious VDJ recombination scenarios. In a later analysis, every TCR beta chain was defined by the combination of its CDR3 amino acid sequence and its V-gene family, and reads without a unique V-gene family were dropped. As a way to deal with suspected cross-contamination and a sequencing artifact, a later analysis dropped nearly 600 nucleotide sequences that were highly shared and had low generation probability. In a later analysis, a clonal expansion index for each public chain was calculated from normalized within-repertoire ranks of inferred template counts. A later analysis computed generation probabilities with a VDJ recombination model fitted to out-of-frame rearrangements, and checked the results against IGoR. In a later analysis, hypergeometric tests were used to score TCR-TCR, TCR-HLA and TCR-CMV co-occurrence, with a repertoire-size bias correction applied to TCR pairs. In a later analysis, false discovery rates were estimated by permuting HLA or CMV assignments 20 times. In a later analysis, co-occurring TCRs were grouped using DBSCAN, with TCRdist sequence similarity added in when clustering inside HLA-allele-positive subsets. Repertoires with fewer than 30,000 or more than 120,000 public chains, plus five repertoires with anomalous nucleotide sharing, were excluded from co-occurrence clustering. The table was pulled from immuneACCESS by TCRdb, which kept in-frame rearrangements only. Such tables lose some clones; where checked, under half of the loss comes from unresolved V genes, and the rest has no known cause. That table gives V, J and clone size, and the DNA gave D and trimming. This sample comprises tens of thousands of clones, 83% of them detected only once. Around 4.1% of the sample lies in the top ten.

For this clone: Its antigen specificity is not known. No base qualities exist here, and no much larger clone lies one base off it.

The sequenced material came from PBMCs. This receptor was identified in a man younger than 40 in good health and CMV-seronegative. This receptor chain uses TRBV28 and TRBJ1-1; the D gene identity is not certain. Here the CDR3 is given as CASGVWPLTEAFF. The bases are TGTGCCAGCGGAGTTTGGCCCCTCACTGAAGCTTTCTTT.